This T cell receptor beta chain derives from a study of T cell repertoires in cytomegalovirus infection. Germline V CDR1 and CDR2: KGHSH, LQKENI. V dropped 3 bases and J dropped 3 bases, with 21 bases sitting between them. CDR3 length: 17 amino acids. TCRdb analysed the reads with MiXCR anew, one entry per CDR3 protein. The data hold more than 350,000 distinct CDR3 sequences, with approximately 32% observed a single time. The sequencing sample was made of PBMCs. The chain links TRBV18 to TRBJ2-7; D is perhaps TRBD1 (5 bases). This receptor was identified in a human donor in good health (CMV status not recorded). Some clones in this sample may be carry-over from other donors' samples. CDR3 DNA sequence: TGTGCCAGCTCACCCCTGACAGTGGGGCATCTGAACTACGAGCAGTACTTC. This sequence encodes CASSPLTVGHLNYEQYF.